Listed here are 25 T cell receptor beta chains from one sample, sequenced in a study of blood T cells in healthy people across ages. Then a second PCR, running roughly 7 to 11 cycles, was carried out with a sample-barcoded 5' primer and a J-beta primer mix. In TCRdb, the 5' RACE reads were re-called with MiXCR into one record per CDR3 protein. The data show hundreds of thousands of distinct CDR3 sequences, 52% seen once. Sequencing was carried out using blood. The receptor source for this set is a woman of 80 years or more in good health.

This clonotype was observed many times. J is TRBJ2-5 and V is TRBV7-9, with D hard to call. In germline, CDR1 is SEHNR, CDR2 FQNEAQ (reference sequence). The CDR3 covers 13 residues. The V end was cut by 3 bases, the J end by 0 bases, with 5 bases between. CDR3 protein: CASSLSDQETQYF. Here the CDR3 DNA reads TGTGCCAGCAGCTTGTCGGACCAAGAGACCCAGTACTTC.

This clonotype was counted a single time. The chain couples TRBV6-5 to TRBJ2-7, with D unclear. With 0 bases removed from V and 2 bases from J, the gap between germline ends came to 11 bases. The CDR3 contains 15 residues. Per germline, CDR1 MNHEY and CDR2 SVGAGI. CDR3 sequence: CASSYSQASTYEQYF. In DNA form, the CDR3 reads TGTGCCAGCAGTTACTCCCAGGCTTCGACCTACGAGCAGTACTTC.

V gene TRBV10-3 combines with J gene TRBJ2-2; TRBD2 might be the D (5 bases). CDR3 length: 12 residues. V was pared by 11 bases and J by 4 bases, with 11 bases between. Germline V lookup: CDR1 ENHRY, CDR2 SYGVKD. The CDR3 loop reads CAVRGPTGELFF. The CDR3 DNA reads TGTGCCGTTAGAGGGCCCACCGGGGAGCTGTTTTTT.

This clonotype was recorded at least ten times. One end of the junction is discordant with germline, which a read error may explain. The chain joins TRBV12-3 or TRBV12-4 to TRBJ2-7; D unresolved. The CDR3 length is 11 residues. CDR3 nucleotides: TGTGCCAGCAGTTCCGGCAGTGAGCGGTACTTC. It is translated as CASSSGSERYF.

This sequence joins TRBV20-1 and TRBJ2-1; either TRBD1 or TRBD2 may fit D (6 bases each). Trimming took off 0 bases at V and 1 base at J, with 10 bases between the two ends. This CDR3 region has 15 residues. CDR1 is DFQATT and CDR2 is SNEGSKA in the germline V gene (reference sequence). CDR3 nucleotides: TGCAGTGCTAGAGATACAGGGAGGTCCTACAATGAGCAGTTCTTC. Translated: CSARDTGRSYNEQFF.

The chain employs TRBV7-9 and TRBJ2-3; 7 nucleotides align to TRBD1. This CDR3 spans 18 amino acids. The V gene end was trimmed by 5 bases and the J gene end by 6 bases; junction bases not matched to a gene: 20. Germline CDR1 and CDR2: SEHNR and FQNEAQ (reference sequence). This CDR3 is CASSPKQIGGNTRDTQYF. The DNA for the CDR3 is TGTGCCAGCAGCCCGAAGCAAATAGGGGGCAACACGAGGGATACGCAGTATTTT.

This clonotype was recorded many times. This chain links TRBV27 with TRBJ1-2; D gene uncertain. This CDR3 comprises 14 residues. V lost 5 bases, J lost 0 bases, and 10 bases lay in between. Germline CDR1 reads MNHEY; CDR2 reads SMNVEV (reference sequence). In DNA form, the CDR3 reads TGTGCCAGCAGTCTTCACGGTCCTAACTATGGCTACACCTTC. Its protein product is CASSLHGPNYGYTF.

This clonotype was detected ten times or more. In DNA, the CDR3 is TGTGCCACCACCCCACAACGGCAGGTGGCAGATACGCAGTATTTT. Translated, it gives CATTPQRQVADTQYF. This chain uses TRBV10-3 with TRBJ2-3; no definite D call. Germline V gives CDR1 ENHRY, CDR2 SYGVKD. The V gene lost 10 bases and the J gene lost 4 bases, with 21 bases spanning the gap. The CDR3 loop spans 15 amino acids.

Notes on this clonotype: With a much larger clone just one base away, this may be a read error. The V and J genes are TRBV2 and TRBJ2-5; D uncertain. Germline V gene sequence: CDR1 SNHLY, CDR2 FYNNEI. CDR3 length equals 13 residues. Between the trimmed V and J ends, which lost 5 bases and 11 bases, there was a span of 18 bases. The CDR3 here is CASSRAKSNEQYF. The CDR3 DNA reads TGTGCCAGCAGTAGGGCTAAAAGCAATGAGCAGTACTTC.

At least ten counts were recorded for this clonotype. The V gene is TRBV7-3, the J gene TRBJ2-3; 7 bases line up with TRBD1. Germline CDR1 SGHTA, CDR2 FQGTGA. This CDR3 comprises 15 residues. The junction had 10 bases not matched to a gene; V was cut back by 3 bases and J by 7 bases. The CDR3 bases are TGTGCCAGCAGCTTGGAGACAGGGACGTCATATACGCAGTATTTT. Translation gives CASSLETGTSYTQYF.

J is TRBJ2-5 and V is TRBV4-2; D is possibly TRBD1 or TRBD2 (5 bases each). The germline V gene encodes CDR1 LGHNA and CDR2 YNFKEQ. This CDR3 is built from 15 residues. The V and J ends lost 3 bases and 2 bases respectively, with 13 bases between them. The CDR3: CASSQGRTIQETQYF. The CDR3 DNA sequence: TGTGCCAGCAGCCAGGGACGGACAATTCAAGAGACCCAGTACTTC.

V usage is TRBV6-1 and J usage is TRBJ2-1, with TRBD2 matching 9 bases. This CDR3 has 18 amino acids. V trimming: 4 bases; J trimming: 2 bases; junction bases outside the gene matches: 12. Germline values: CDR1 MNHNS, CDR2 SASEGT. CDR3 loop: CASSASSGSFGAYNEQFF. The CDR3 bases are TGTGCCAGCAGTGCTAGTAGCGGGAGTTTTGGGGCCTACAATGAGCAGTTCTTC.

V gene TRBV9 combines with J gene TRBJ2-2; 12 bases line up with TRBD1. CDR1 and CDR2 (germline): SGDLS, YYNGEE. The CDR3 runs to 13 residues. This chain's CDR3 is CPGDRGRPGELFF. DNA of the CDR3: TGTCCAGGGGACAGGGGGCGCCCCGGGGAGCTGTTTTTT. The entire variable domain, with the rest obtained from reference TRBV9 and TRBJ2-2, is as follows: DSGVTQTPKHLITATGQRVTLRCSPRSGDLSVYWYQQSLDQGLQFLIQYYNGEERAKGNILERFSAQQFPDLHSELNLSSLELGDSALYFCPGDRGRPGELFFGEGSRLTVL.

V and J are TRBV5-1 and TRBJ2-7, with 10 bases matching TRBD2. Looked up from germline, CDR1 is SGHRS and CDR2 is YFSETQ. The length of the CDR3 is 15 residues. Losses at the gene ends were 3 bases for V and 4 bases for J; bases not matched to a gene: 7. Here the CDR3 DNA reads TGCGCCAGCAGCTCAACGTCGGGACTAGCGTACGAGCAGTACTTC. Translating it yields CASSSTSGLAYEQYF.

This clonotype has ten or more counts. The genes are TRBV7-7 and TRBJ2-1; TRBD2 might be the D (5 bases). The V end lost 2 bases, the J end lost 7 bases, and 9 bases lay between the germline ends. From germline, CDR1 is SSHAT and CDR2 FNYEAQ (reference sequence). This CDR3 has 13 amino acids. The CDR3 region has the DNA TGTGCCAGCAGCTTAACCGGGATTAATGAGCAGTTCTTC. This gives the protein CASSLTGINEQFF.

V gene TRBV28 combines with J gene TRBJ2-4; D may be TRBD1 or TRBD2 (5 bases each). This CDR3 is built from 15 residues. V dropped 2 bases and J dropped 1 base, with 9 bases sitting between them. The germline CDR1 and CDR2 sequences are MDHEN and SYDVKM. The CDR3 bases are TGTGCCAGCAGTTTAGCAGGGACGGCCAAAAACATTCAGTACTTC. Protein: CASSLAGTAKNIQYF.

The rearrangement joins TRBV20-1 to TRBJ2-7; possibly TRBD2 for D (6 bases). Trimming stripped 5 bases from V and 0 bases from J, with 11 bases between. The CDR3 length is 13 residues. Germline V gene lookup returns CDR1 DFQATT and CDR2 SNEGSKA (reference sequence). Written as DNA, the CDR3 is TGCAGTGCTTATGGGGGGAGCTCCTACGAGCAGTACTTC. It specifies CSAYGGSSYEQYF.

Details on this clonotype: A much bigger clone sits one base away, suggesting this may be a read error. The gene calls are TRBV12-3 or TRBV12-4 and TRBJ1-4; no reliable D call. The CDR3 runs to 14 residues. The V end was cut by 5 bases, the J end by 5 bases, with 12 bases between. The CDR3 spells CASSVWVGNEKLFF. The CDR3, as DNA: TGTGCCAGCAGTGTGTGGGTGGGGAATGAAAAACTGTTTTTT.

The V gene is TRBV6-7, the J gene TRBJ2-4; the match to TRBD2 covers 7 bases. TRBV6-7 carries the ORF label, with uncertain function. The CDR3 is 18 residues long. The V segment lost 2 bases and the J segment 7 bases; nucleotides outside the gene matches: 17. The CDR3 sequence: CASSYLRFLPAGVNIQYF. The CDR3 DNA follows: TGTGCCAGCAGTTACCTCAGATTCCTTCCCGCGGGGGTGAACATTCAGTACTTC.

The chain recombines TRBV5-1 with TRBJ1-5; D perhaps matches TRBD1 (5 bases). The length of the CDR3 is 15 residues. Germline V gives CDR1 SGHRS, CDR2 YFSETQ. V was cut by 3 bases and J by 1 base, with 11 bases left in between. Written as DNA, the CDR3 is TGCGCCAGCAGCTGGGGCCCGGGGAGCAATCAGCCCCAGCATTTT. Protein product: CASSWGPGSNQPQHF. Variable domain in full (rest from reference TRBV5-1 and TRBJ1-5): KAGVTQTPRYLIKTRGQQVTLSCSPISGHRSVSWYQQTPGQGLQFLFEYFSETQRNKGNFPGRFSGRQFSNSRSEMNVSTLELGDSALYLCASSWGPGSNQPQHFGDGTRLSIL.

In its sample, this clonotype was seen many times. The chain uses TRBV27 and TRBJ2-3; no clear D. Germline V lookup: CDR1 MNHEY, CDR2 SMNVEV (reference sequence). Trimming stripped 4 bases from V and 6 bases from J, with 11 bases between. The CDR3 is 13 amino acids. This CDR3 is CASSWQAPDTQYF. DNA of the CDR3: TGTGCCAGCAGTTGGCAGGCCCCCGATACGCAGTATTTT.

The chain joins TRBV20-1 to TRBJ2-1, with D possibly TRBD2 on 5 matching bases. V gave up 1 base and J gave up 9 bases, with 7 bases separating them. Germline V gene lookup returns CDR1 DFQATT and CDR2 SNEGSKA (reference sequence). The CDR3 covers 11 residues. The CDR3: CSARGAVEQFF. The CDR3 coding sequence is TGCAGTGCTAGAGGAGCGGTTGAGCAGTTCTTC.

This clonotype appeared many times. V usage is TRBV20-1 and J usage is TRBJ2-3; a possible D gene is TRBD2 (6 bases). Trimming took 3 bases from V and 4 from J, leaving 20 bases between them. Germline values: CDR1 DFQATT, CDR2 SNEGSKA (reference sequence). This CDR3 region has 16 residues. The CDR3 sequence: CSASSSFGGYPDTQYF. The CDR3 coding sequence is TGCAGTGCTAGCTCCAGCTTTGGGGGGTACCCAGATACGCAGTATTTT.

This clonotype was seen many times. The genes are TRBV6-6 and TRBJ2-3; 12 nucleotides agree with TRBD2. V shed 6 bases, J shed 6 bases, and the junction held 7 bases outside the gene matches. The CDR3 spans 15 residues. Germline CDR1 is MNHNY and CDR2 is SVGAGI (reference sequence). The CDR3: CASRLRLAGEDTQYF. The CDR3 DNA reads TGTGCCAGCAGACTTCGACTAGCGGGAGAGGATACGCAGTATTTT.

This chain uses TRBV5-1 with TRBJ2-5; a possible D gene is TRBD1 (5 bases). The CDR3 spans 15 residues. Trimming cost V 4 bases and J 3 bases, with 16 bases left between them. Per the germline V gene, CDR1 is SGHRS and CDR2 is YFSETQ. CDR3 in DNA: TGCGCCAGCAGCGGGGCAGGGTCTATTAAAGAGACCCAGTACTTC. It yields the protein CASSGAGSIKETQYF.